This is a list of T cell receptor beta chains from one sample in a study of identical twins. TCRdb recomputed calls from the 5' RACE reads with MiXCR, one row per CDR3 protein. The sample contains 1.5 million to 2 million distinct CDR3 sequences, about 32% of which appear only once. Sequencing input: cord blood. Source of these receptors: a newborn girl in good health. Each CDR3 is given with its conserved first and last residue. D genes are given only for firm matches. Not all rows give a size; the values are once, few, many and, for expanded clones, a class.

J gene	clone size	D gene	V gene	CDR3 DNA	CDR3 protein
TRBJ1-1	-	-	TRBV7-9	TGTGCCAGCAGCCTCTCCCAGGGGTATGAAGCTTTCTTT	CASSLSQGYEAFF
TRBJ1-2	-	TRBD1	TRBV7-2	TGTGCCAGCAGCTTAGAGCGGACAGGGACAGGCTACACCTTC	CASSLERTGTGYTF
TRBJ2-7	-	-	TRBV7-9	TGTGCCAGCAGCTTATTTCAGGGGAGTTCCTACAATGAGCAGTACTTC	CASSLFQGSSYNEQYF
TRBJ2-2	-	TRBD2	TRBV12-3/TRBV12-4	TGTGCCAGCATTGAAAACTTCCGGACTAGACCCACCGGGGAGCTGTTTTTT	CASIENFRTRPTGELFF
TRBJ2-7	-	-	TRBV12-3/TRBV12-4	TGTGCCAGCAGCTCCGGGGGTGTCCACGAGCAGTACTTC	CASSSGGVHEQYF
TRBJ2-1	-	TRBD2	TRBV7-9	TGTGCCAGCAGCTCCTCTAGCGGGATATACAATGAGCAGTTCTTC	CASSSSSGIYNEQFF
TRBJ2-7	once	-	TRBV4-1	TGCGCCAGCGGTCAGGACTTCAGCTCCTACGAGCAGTACTTC	CASGQDFSSYEQYF
TRBJ2-2	-	-	TRBV19	TGTGCCAGTAGTACCACAGGGTACACCGGGGAGCTGTTTTTT	CASSTTGYTGELFF
TRBJ1-2	many	TRBD1	TRBV12-3/TRBV12-4	TGTGCCAGCAGTCGATACAGGGGTCGGGTCTATGGCTACACCTTC	CASSRYRGRVYGYTF
TRBJ2-7	few	-	TRBV20-1	TGCAGTGCTGGCGGTGGAATAGGGTACTACGAGCAGTACTTC	CSAGGGIGYYEQYF
TRBJ2-2	-	TRBD2	TRBV20-1	TGCAGTGCTAGATCGACTAGCGGGCCCGCGAACACCGGGGAGCTGTTTTTT	CSARSTSGPANTGELFF
TRBJ1-2	-	-	TRBV3-1	TGTGCCAGCAGCCCCCACGAGGGGCGCCTCAACTATGGCTACACCTTC	CASSPHEGRLNYGYTF
TRBJ2-7	few	-	TRBV21-1	TGTGCCAGCAGCAGTCGACTAGCGGGAGAGAACGAGCAGTACTTC	CASSSRLAGENEQYF
TRBJ2-1	-	-	TRBV7-9	TGTGCCAGCAGCCTCCCCCGACAGGCCTCCTACAATGAGCAGTTCTTC	CASSLPRQASYNEQFF
TRBJ2-2	-	TRBD2	TRBV7-9	TGTGCCAGCAGCTTGGGTAGCGGGGTCACCGGGGAGCTGTTTTTT	CASSLGSGVTGELFF
TRBJ1-1	-	-	TRBV20-1	TGCAGTGCTAGAGATTCACGGGGGGGCACTGAAGCTTTCTTT	CSARDSRGGTEAFF
TRBJ1-6	-	-	TRBV10-3	TGTGCCATCGCGGCTTGGCATATCTATTCACCCCCCCACTTT	CAIAAWHIYSPPHF
TRBJ1-4	once	-	TRBV6-6	TGTGCCAGCCAGGGGGAAAAACTGTTTTTT	CASQGEKLFF
TRBJ1-2	-	-	TRBV20-1	TGCAGTGCTAGAGTCTCAGGGACTAACTATGGCTACACCTTC	CSARVSGTNYGYTF
TRBJ2-7	-	-	TRBV10-1	TGCGCCAGCAGTGAGGGGGGACAAAAGAAGCAGTACTTC	CASSEGGQKKQYF
TRBJ2-1	once	-	TRBV24-1	TGTGCCACCAGTGATTTGCTGTACGGCGATGAGCAGTTCTTC	CATSDLLYGDEQFF
TRBJ2-5	-	-	TRBV3-1	TGTGCCAGCAGCCAAGCTATGGGGCCAAGGGGAGAGACCCAGTACTTC	CASSQAMGPRGETQYF
TRBJ1-2	-	-	TRBV11-2	TGTGCCAGCAGCTTAGCGCCACCGGACATCTTAGCTAACTATGGCTACACCTTC	CASSLAPPDILANYGYTF
TRBJ1-5	few	-	TRBV15	TGTGCCACCAGCAGTGATAAGCGGTCCAATCAGCCCCAGCATTTT	CATSSDKRSNQPQHF
TRBJ1-4	-	TRBD1	TRBV7-9	TGTGCCAGCGGCCGTTTCCAGGGGGAGAATGAAAAACTGTTTTTT	CASGRFQGENEKLFF
TRBJ2-1	-	-	TRBV5-1	TGCGCCAGCAGCTTGATTATCCGGACTACATCCAACAATGAGCAGTTCTTC	CASSLIIRTTSNNEQFF
TRBJ2-5	few	-	TRBV4-1	TGCGCCAGCAGCCGGACTGGGACTCTTCAAGAGACCCAGTACTTC	CASSRTGTLQETQYF
TRBJ2-7	-	-	TRBV20-1	TGCAGTGCTAGCCGCAGCAGGAGGGCCGCCTACGAGCAGTACTTC	CSASRSRRAAYEQYF
TRBJ1-5	-	TRBD1	TRBV6-1	TGTGCCAGCAGTGAAGGTCAGGGGGCAGGGCAGCCCCAGCATTTT	CASSEGQGAGQPQHF
TRBJ2-4	many	-	TRBV20-1	TGCAGTGCTAGATCGTCTAGCAGCAAAAACATTCAGTACTTC	CSARSSSSKNIQYF
TRBJ2-6	-	-	TRBV19	TGTGCCAGTAGCCTTCGGGGTAAGACAGCCCATCCTGGGGCCAACGTCCTGACTTTC	CASSLRGKTAHPGANVLTF
TRBJ2-3	-	TRBD2	TRBV20-1	TGCAGTGCTAGAGCTACTAGAGCGGGGGCCACCACAGATACGCAGTATTTT	CSARATRAGATTDTQYF
TRBJ2-1	few	-	TRBV20-1	TGCAGTGCGGAATTAAACACAAATGAGCAGTTCTTC	CSAELNTNEQFF
TRBJ2-7	-	-	TRBV6-1	TGTGCCAGCAGTGTACAAACGGAGGGCGAGCAGTACTTC	CASSVQTEGEQYF
TRBJ2-7	-	TRBD2	TRBV12-3/TRBV12-4	TGTGCCAGCAGTTTGGGGAGGGAACCGTACTTC	CASSLGREPYF
TRBJ2-5	few	-	TRBV5-5	TGTGCCAGCAGCTTGCTGAGTATGGGAGAGACCCAGTACTTC	CASSLLSMGETQYF
TRBJ2-5	few	-	TRBV21-1	TGTGCCAGCAGCAAAGTGGAGGGAGGTGAGACCCAGTACTTC	CASSKVEGGETQYF
TRBJ1-4	-	-	TRBV9	TGTGCCAGCAGCGTTGACAGTGCAACTAATGAAAAACTGTTTTTT	CASSVDSATNEKLFF
TRBJ2-7	-	TRBD2	TRBV6-1	TGTGCCAGCAGTGATATAGCGGGTCTTTACGAGCAGTACTTC	CASSDIAGLYEQYF
TRBJ1-5	-	TRBD1	TRBV7-9	TGTGCCGGCAGCCGACAGGGGCTCAATCAGCCCCAGCATTTT	CAGSRQGLNQPQHF
TRBJ2-3	-	TRBD1	TRBV12-3/TRBV12-4	TGTGCCAGCAGTGCCTCCGGGACAGCCCTGCCAGATACGCAGTATTTT	CASSASGTALPDTQYF
TRBJ2-3	few	-	TRBV7-2	TGTGCCAGCAGCTGGGTCCGGGCGAGAACAGATACGCAGTATTTT	CASSWVRARTDTQYF
TRBJ2-3	-	TRBD1	TRBV2	TGTGCCAGCAGGAATTCGGACAGGGAAGGCACAGATACGCAGTATTTT	CASRNSDREGTDTQYF
TRBJ2-1	-	TRBD2	TRBV24-1	TGTGCCACCAGTGAAAGGGACGGGTGGCTAGCGGGAGCCAATGAGCAGTTCTTC	CATSERDGWLAGANEQFF
TRBJ1-2	-	TRBD1	TRBV28	TGTGCCAGCAGTCCACGGGACAGCAGTGGCTACACCTTC	CASSPRDSSGYTF
TRBJ2-1	few	TRBD2	TRBV27	TGTGCCAGCACCCTTAGGACTAGCGGGATCGGGTACAATGAGCAGTTCTTC	CASTLRTSGIGYNEQFF